What follows describes a single T cell receptor (beta chain). TCRdb analysed the 5' RACE reads with MiXCR anew, one entry per CDR3 protein. This table has about 20,000 distinct CDR3 sequences, around a fifth appearing once. The data belong to a study of spatial heterogeneity in lung cancer. Time point reported: sample taken at primary tumor resection. Unsorted tumor, nontumor lung tissue or cryopreserved PBMC supplied the whole RNA. The sample was PBMCs, taken at surgery. The receptor was isolated from a male donor with early-stage non-small cell lung cancer.

CDR3 loop: CASSSGPSHNEQFF. The CDR3 region has the DNA TGTGCCAGCAGCTCAGGGCCTTCCCACAATGAGCAGTTCTTC. The chain has TRBV9 and TRBJ2-1; the D gene is possibly TRBD1 (5 bases). The CDR3 runs 14 residues. CDR1 SGDLS and CDR2 YYNGEE come from the germline V gene. Between the trimmed V and J ends, which lost 4 bases and 5 bases, there was a span of 13 bases.